This entry lists 13 T cell receptor beta chains sequenced from one sample in a study of blood T cell repertoires in COVID-19. The method was immunoSEQ multiplex PCR; TCRdb's version includes in-frame clones alone and lacks a portion of them. The data show roughly 62,000 clones, about 80% seen once. Material for sequencing was peripheral blood. These receptors were collected from an elderly man with COVID-19, enrolled during active disease.

The chain couples TRBV7-6 to TRBJ1-3; the D gene is possibly TRBD1 (6 bases). This CDR3 comprises 14 residues. Germline CDR1 is SGHVS and CDR2 is FNYEAQ. The V gene lost 5 bases and the J gene lost 0 bases, with 8 bases spanning the gap. This chain's CDR3 is CASSATGSGNTIYF. The CDR3 DNA reads TGTGCCAGCAGCGCGACAGGCTCTGGAAACACCATATATTTT.

The chain links TRBV19 to TRBJ1-5; 7 positions agree with TRBD1. Germline values: CDR1 LNHDA, CDR2 SQIVND (reference sequence). The CDR3 length is 14 residues. Trimming took 7 bases from V and 4 from J; bases not matched to a gene: 7. The CDR3 region is CASTQQGFNQPQHF. The CDR3 DNA is TGTGCCAGTACTCAACAGGGGTTTAATCAGCCCCAGCATTTT.

The chain uses TRBV7-8 and TRBJ1-5; maybe TRBD1 (5 bases). CDR1 is SGHVS, CDR2 FQNEAQ, per germline. V dropped 5 bases and J dropped 2 bases, with 10 bases sitting between them. The CDR3 spans 14 residues. This CDR3 reads CASSRDSGNQPQHF. The CDR3 nucleotides are TGTGCCAGCAGCAGGGACTCAGGCAATCAGCCCCAGCATTTT.

V gene TRBV7-2 combines with J gene TRBJ2-1, with a weak D call TRBD2 (5 bases). This CDR3 has 12 amino acids. V was cut by 0 bases and J by 12 bases, with 9 bases left in between. Germline lookup yields CDR1 SGHTA and CDR2 FQGNSA. In DNA, the CDR3 is TGTGCCAGCAGCTTAGCAGTAGAGGGGCAGTTCTTC. Translation: CASSLAVEGQFF.

The chain combines TRBV19 with TRBJ1-5; 7 bases line up with TRBD1. V was clipped by 7 bases and J by 8 bases; unmatched bases: 8. The germline V gene encodes CDR1 LNHDA and CDR2 SQIVND (reference sequence). This CDR3 region has 13 residues. The CDR3 region is CASTPTTGEPQHF. CDR3 bases: TGTGCCAGTACCCCGACCACAGGGGAGCCCCAGCATTTT.

The chain links TRBV27 to TRBJ2-2; tentative D call: TRBD2 (5 bases). Germline loops: CDR1 MNHEY, CDR2 SMNVEV (reference sequence). V lost 3 bases and J 1 base, leaving 15 bases between the germline ends. CDR3 length equals 17 residues. The CDR3 spells CASSFEVLDMNTGELFF. The CDR3 nucleotides read TGTGCCAGCAGTTTCGAAGTACTAGATATGAACACCGGGGAGCTGTTTTTT.

The chain recombines TRBV9 with TRBJ1-6; D ambiguous. Germline CDR1 SGDLS, CDR2 YYNGEE. V was pared by 0 bases and J by 9 bases, with 4 bases between. The CDR3 spans 12 residues. The CDR3 protein is CASSVGGSPLHF. The CDR3 nucleotides are TGTGCCAGCAGCGTAGGAGGTTCACCCCTCCACTTT.

The chain joins TRBV6-5 to TRBJ2-2, with 9 bases fitting TRBD1. The V gene end was trimmed by 1 base and the J gene end by 7 bases; junction bases not matched to a gene: 4. CDR1 MNHEY and CDR2 SVGAGI come from the germline V gene. CDR3 length: 15 amino acids. The CDR3 coding sequence is TGTGCCAGCAGTTACTACGGACAGGGGATCGGGGAGCTGTTTTTT. This codes for CASSYYGQGIGELFF.

V usage is TRBV6-2 or TRBV6-3 and J usage is TRBJ1-2, with D tentatively TRBD1 (6 bases). With 6 bases removed from V and 6 bases from J, the gap between germline ends came to 17 bases. CDR3 size: 14 residues. Looked up from germline, CDR1 is MNHEY and CDR2 is SVGEGT. This chain's CDR3 is CASSLFGQINGYTF. For the CDR3, the DNA is TGTGCCAGCAGCTTGTTTGGACAGATCAATGGCTACACCTTC.

The chain joins TRBV7-2 to TRBJ1-5; D is possibly TRBD1 (6 bases). Germline-derived CDR1 and CDR2 are SGHTA and FQGNSA. The CDR3 totals 16 residues. V shed 2 bases and J shed 2 bases, with 13 bases lying between them. The CDR3: CASSLYHRDGNQPQHF. The CDR3 DNA reads TGTGCCAGCAGCTTATACCACAGGGATGGCAATCAGCCCCAGCATTTT.

V usage is TRBV4-2 and J usage is TRBJ1-5; D perhaps matches TRBD1 (6 bases). Germline loops: CDR1 LGHNA, CDR2 YNFKEQ. The CDR3 is 16 residues long. Between the trimmed V and J ends, which lost 0 bases and 4 bases, there was a span of 13 bases. CDR3 DNA sequence: TGTGCCAGCAGCCAAGAACAGGGCTATACAAATCAGCCCCAGCATTTT. Translating gives CASSQEQGYTNQPQHF.

A few counts support this clone. V and J are TRBV14 and TRBJ2-7; D is unresolved. The length of the CDR3 is 14 residues. V lost 5 bases to trimming and J lost 1 base, with 12 bases between them. Germline V CDR1 and CDR2: SGHDN, FVKESK. CDR3: CASSILGASYEQYV. CDR3 nucleotide sequence: TGTGCCAGCAGCATCCTTGGAGCTTCCTACGAGCAGTACGTC.

This chain connects TRBV30 to TRBJ2-2, with 8 nucleotides matching TRBD1. This CDR3 has 14 amino acids. Trimming took 4 bases from V and 4 from J; bases not matched to a gene: 5. Germline V lookup: CDR1 GTSNPN, CDR2 SVGIG (reference sequence). The CDR3 protein is CAWTLQGGTGELFF. In nucleotides, the CDR3 is TGTGCCTGGACCTTACAGGGGGGCACCGGGGAGCTGTTTTTT.